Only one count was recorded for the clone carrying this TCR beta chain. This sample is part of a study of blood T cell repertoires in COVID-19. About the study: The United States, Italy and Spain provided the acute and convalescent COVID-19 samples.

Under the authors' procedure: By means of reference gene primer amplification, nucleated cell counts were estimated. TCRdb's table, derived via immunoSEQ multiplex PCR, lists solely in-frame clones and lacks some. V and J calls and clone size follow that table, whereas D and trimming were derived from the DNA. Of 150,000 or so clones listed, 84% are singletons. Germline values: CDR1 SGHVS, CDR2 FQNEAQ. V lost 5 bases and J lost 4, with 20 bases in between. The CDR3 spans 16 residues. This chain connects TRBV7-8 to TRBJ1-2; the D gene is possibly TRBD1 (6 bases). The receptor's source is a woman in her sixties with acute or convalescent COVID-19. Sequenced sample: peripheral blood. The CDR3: CASSLGGIQGSYGYTF. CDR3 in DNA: TGTGCCAGCAGCCTAGGGGGAATCCAGGGCTCCTATGGCTACACCTTC.